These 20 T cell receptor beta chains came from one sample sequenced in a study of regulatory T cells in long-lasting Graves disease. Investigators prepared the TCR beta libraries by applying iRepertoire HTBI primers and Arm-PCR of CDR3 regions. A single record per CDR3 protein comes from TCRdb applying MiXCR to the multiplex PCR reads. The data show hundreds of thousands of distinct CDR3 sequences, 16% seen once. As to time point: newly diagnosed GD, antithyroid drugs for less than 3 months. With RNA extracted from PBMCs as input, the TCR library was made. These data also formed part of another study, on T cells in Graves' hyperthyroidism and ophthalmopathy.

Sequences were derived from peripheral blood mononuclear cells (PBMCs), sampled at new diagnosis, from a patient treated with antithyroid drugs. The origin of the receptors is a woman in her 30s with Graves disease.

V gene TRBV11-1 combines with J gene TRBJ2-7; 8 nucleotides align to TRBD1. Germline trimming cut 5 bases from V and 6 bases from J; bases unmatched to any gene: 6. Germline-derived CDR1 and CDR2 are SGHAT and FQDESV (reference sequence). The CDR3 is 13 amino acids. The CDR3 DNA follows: TGTGCCAGCAGCCCGGACAGGGCCTCCGAGCAGTACTTC. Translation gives CASSPDRASEQYF.

CDR3 residues: CASRATGGGASSYEQYF. The CDR3 DNA follows: TGCGCCAGCAGGGCCACCGGGGGAGGCGCGAGCTCCTACGAGCAGTACTTC. This chain links TRBV4-1 with TRBJ2-7, with D perhaps matching TRBD2 (6 bases). V was pared by 6 bases and J by 0 bases, with 21 bases between. Germline CDR1 MGHRA, CDR2 YSYEKL. CDR3 length: 17 amino acids.

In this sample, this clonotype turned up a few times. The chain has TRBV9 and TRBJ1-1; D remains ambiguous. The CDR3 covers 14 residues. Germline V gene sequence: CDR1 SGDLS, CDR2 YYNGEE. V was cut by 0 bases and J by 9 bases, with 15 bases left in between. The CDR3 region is CASSVVVGTAQAFF. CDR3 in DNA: TGTGCCAGCAGCGTAGTGGTTGGCACGGCGCAAGCTTTCTTT.

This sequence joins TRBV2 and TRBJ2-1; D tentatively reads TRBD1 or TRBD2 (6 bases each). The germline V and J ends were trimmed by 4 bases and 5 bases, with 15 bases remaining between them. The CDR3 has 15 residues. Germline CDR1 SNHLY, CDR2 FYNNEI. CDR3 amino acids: CASSVGGLPNNEQFF. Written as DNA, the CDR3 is TGTGCCAGCAGTGTCGGGGGCTTGCCAAACAATGAGCAGTTCTTC.

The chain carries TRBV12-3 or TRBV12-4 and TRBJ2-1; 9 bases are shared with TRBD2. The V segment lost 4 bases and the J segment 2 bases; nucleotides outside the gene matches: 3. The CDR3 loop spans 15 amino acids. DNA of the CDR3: TGTGCCAGCAGTTCGATAGCGGGAGCCTACAATGAGCAGTTCTTC. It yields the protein CASSSIAGAYNEQFF.

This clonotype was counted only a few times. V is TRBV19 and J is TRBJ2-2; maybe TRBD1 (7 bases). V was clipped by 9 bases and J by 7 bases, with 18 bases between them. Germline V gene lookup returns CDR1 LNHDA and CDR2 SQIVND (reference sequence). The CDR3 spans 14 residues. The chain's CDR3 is CASLKQGRYGELFF. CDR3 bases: TGTGCCAGCCTGAAACAGGGGAGGTACGGGGAGCTGTTTTTT. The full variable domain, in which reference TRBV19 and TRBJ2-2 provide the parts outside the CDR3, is DGGITQSPKYLFRKEGQNVTLSCEQNLNHDAMYWYRQDPGQGLRLIYYSQIVNDFQKGDIAEGYSVSREKKESFPLTVTSAQKNPTAFYLCASLKQGRYGELFFGEGSRLTVL.

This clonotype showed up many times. CDR3 sequence (DNA): TGTGCCAGCAGCCATACCGTCACAGATACGCAGTATTTT. This codes for CASSHTVTDTQYF. The V gene is TRBV3-1, the J gene TRBJ2-3; no firm D call. The CDR3 consists of 13 residues. Germline assignment: CDR1 LGHDT and CDR2 YNNKEL (reference sequence). Trimming cost V 3 bases and J 2 bases, with 6 bases left between them.

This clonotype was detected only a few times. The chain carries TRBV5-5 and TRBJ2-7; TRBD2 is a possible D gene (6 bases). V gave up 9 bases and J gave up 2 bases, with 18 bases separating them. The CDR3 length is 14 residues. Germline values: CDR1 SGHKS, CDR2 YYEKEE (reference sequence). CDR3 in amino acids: CAKRGMETTYEQYF. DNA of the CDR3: TGTGCCAAACGGGGGATGGAAACCACCTACGAGCAGTACTTC.

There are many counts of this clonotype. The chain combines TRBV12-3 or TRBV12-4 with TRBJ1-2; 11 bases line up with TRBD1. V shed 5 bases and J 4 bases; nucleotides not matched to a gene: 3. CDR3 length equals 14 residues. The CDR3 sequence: CASSRTGGGYGYTF. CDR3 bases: TGTGCCAGCAGTCGGACAGGGGGCGGCTATGGCTACACCTTC.

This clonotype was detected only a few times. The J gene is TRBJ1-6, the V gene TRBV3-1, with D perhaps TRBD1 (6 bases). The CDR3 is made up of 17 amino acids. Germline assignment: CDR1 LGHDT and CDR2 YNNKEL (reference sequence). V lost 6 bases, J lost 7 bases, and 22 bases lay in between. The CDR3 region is CASREMDTGAWNSPLHF. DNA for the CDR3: TGTGCCAGCAGAGAAATGGACACGGGGGCTTGGAATTCACCCCTCCACTTT.

The chain's CDR3 is CASSRGTGPYTSTDTQYF. In DNA, the CDR3 is TGTGCCAGCAGCCGCGGGACAGGGCCATATACTAGCACAGATACGCAGTATTTT. V usage is TRBV13 and J usage is TRBJ2-3; 9 bases are shared with TRBD1. This CDR3 contains 18 residues. The trim removed 5 bases at V and 0 bases at J, leaving 12 bases unmatched. Per the germline V gene, CDR1 is PRHDT and CDR2 is FYEKMQ (reference sequence).

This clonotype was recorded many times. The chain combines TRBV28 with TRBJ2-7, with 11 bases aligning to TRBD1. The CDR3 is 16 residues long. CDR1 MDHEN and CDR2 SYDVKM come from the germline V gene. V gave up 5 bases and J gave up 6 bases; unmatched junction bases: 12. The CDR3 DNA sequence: TGTGCCAGCAGTCACCGCACCGGGACAGGGGGTGCCGAGCAGTACTTC. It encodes CASSHRTGTGGAEQYF.

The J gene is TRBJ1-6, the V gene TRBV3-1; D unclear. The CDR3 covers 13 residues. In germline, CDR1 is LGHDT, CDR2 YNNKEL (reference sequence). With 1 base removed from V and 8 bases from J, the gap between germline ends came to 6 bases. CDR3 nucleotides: TGTGCCAGCAGCCAAGCTAACCATTCACCCCTCCACTTT. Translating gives CASSQANHSPLHF.

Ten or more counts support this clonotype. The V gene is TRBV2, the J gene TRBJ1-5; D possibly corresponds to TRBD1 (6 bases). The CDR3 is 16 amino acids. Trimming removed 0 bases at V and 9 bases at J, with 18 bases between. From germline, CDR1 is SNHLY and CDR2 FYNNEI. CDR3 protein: CASSEARTVGARPQHF. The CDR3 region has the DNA TGTGCCAGCAGTGAAGCGCGGACAGTCGGCGCTCGGCCCCAGCATTTT.

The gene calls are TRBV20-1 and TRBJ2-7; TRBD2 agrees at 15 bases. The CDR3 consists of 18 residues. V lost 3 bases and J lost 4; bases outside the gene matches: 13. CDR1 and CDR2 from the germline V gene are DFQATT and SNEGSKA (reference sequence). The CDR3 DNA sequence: TGCAGTGCTAGGAAGGGACTAGCGGGAGGTGGGTCTGCATACGAGCAGTACTTC. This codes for CSARKGLAGGGSAYEQYF.

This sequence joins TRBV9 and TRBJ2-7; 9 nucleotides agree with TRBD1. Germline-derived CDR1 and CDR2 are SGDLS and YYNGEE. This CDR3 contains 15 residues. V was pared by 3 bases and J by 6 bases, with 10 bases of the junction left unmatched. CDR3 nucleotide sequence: TGTGCCAGCAGCGGGAACGGGACAGGGCTAACCGAGCAGTACTTC. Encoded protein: CASSGNGTGLTEQYF.

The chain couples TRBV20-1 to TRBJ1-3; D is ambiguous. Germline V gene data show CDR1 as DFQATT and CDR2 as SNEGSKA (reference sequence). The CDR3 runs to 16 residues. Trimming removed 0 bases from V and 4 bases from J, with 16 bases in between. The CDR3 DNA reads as TGCAGTGCTAGAGAAGGTGCGGAGGTGAAGGGAAACACCATATATTTT. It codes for CSAREGAEVKGNTIYF.

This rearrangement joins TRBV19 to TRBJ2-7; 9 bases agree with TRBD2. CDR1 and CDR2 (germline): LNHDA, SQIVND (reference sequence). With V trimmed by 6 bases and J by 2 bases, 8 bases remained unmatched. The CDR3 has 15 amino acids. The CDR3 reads CASRGRVAGAYEQYF. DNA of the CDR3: TGTGCCAGTAGAGGCCGAGTAGCGGGAGCCTACGAGCAGTACTTC.

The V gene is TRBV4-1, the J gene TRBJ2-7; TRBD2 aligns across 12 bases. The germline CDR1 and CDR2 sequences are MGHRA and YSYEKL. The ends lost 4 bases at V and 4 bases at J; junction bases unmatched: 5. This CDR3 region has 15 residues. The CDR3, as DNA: TGCGCCAGCAGCCCGATGACTAGCGGGAGTTACGAGCAGTACTTC. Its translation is CASSPMTSGSYEQYF.

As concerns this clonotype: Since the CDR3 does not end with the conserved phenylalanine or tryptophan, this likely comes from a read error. CDR3: CASSFSQGTSYNEQFL. CDR3 nucleotide sequence: TGTGCCAGCAGTTTCTCCCAGGGAACCTCCTACAATGAGCAGTTCCTC. The chain employs TRBV27 and TRBJ2-1; weak D call: TRBD1 (5 bases). Looked up from germline, CDR1 is MNHEY and CDR2 is SMNVEV (reference sequence). V lost 3 bases and J 0 bases, leaving 12 bases between the germline ends. This CDR3 has 16 amino acids.